This T cell receptor (beta chain) was found in a study of early stage breast cancer tumors. Background on the study: ER+/PR+/HER2- status applied to about 70% of the 16 invasive breast tumors. Samples were sequenced at 9 to 10-fold average coverage. Whole-study findings and limits: Compared with adjacent normal breast, tumors showed about 2.5-fold denser, more clonal T cells.

The germline V gene has CDR1 LNHDA and CDR2 SQIVND (reference sequence). The CDR3 has 12 residues. Trimming took 3 bases from V and 10 from J, leaving 12 bases between them. TCRdb's copy holds only in-frame clones and misses some; the assay was immunoSEQ multiplex PCR. The table lists approximately 39,000 clones, around 68% of them singletons, with about 7% in the top ten. Note on this clone: Its specificity is unknown.

This TCR was sampled from a person in their sixties or seventies with breast cancer. Input material: blood. The chain uses TRBV19 and TRBJ1-1, with a possible D match to TRBD1 (6 bases). CDR3 sequence (DNA): TGTGCCAGTAGTATGGGGGTAGGGGGAGCTTTCTTT. Translation: CASSMGVGGAFF.